The 5 T cell receptor beta chains in this list originate from one sample, sequenced in a study of blood T cell repertoires in COVID-19. Sequencing was performed with immunoSEQ multiplex PCR; in TCRdb, only in-frame clones are kept and a portion is missing. The data contain 200,000 to 250,000 clones, roughly four fifths of them singletons. The specimen was PBMCs or T cells enriched from blood (not recorded which). The receptors shown here come from a man aged 40-49 years who had recovered from COVID-19.

This chain links TRBV27 with TRBJ2-6; TRBD1 aligns across 8 bases. The CDR3 covers 16 residues. Trimming at V came to 5 bases and at J to 2 bases, leaving 5 bases not matched to a gene. Germline V gene lookup returns CDR1 MNHEY and CDR2 SMNVEV (reference sequence). The DNA for the CDR3 is TGTGCCAGCAGTCCATCCAGGGGGCCTGGGGCCAACGTCCTGACTTTC. It yields the protein CASSPSRGPGANVLTF.

The chain has TRBV7-3 and TRBJ2-2; the D is unclear. CDR1 is SGHTA, CDR2 FQGTGA, per germline. There are 16 residues in the CDR3. V was pared by 5 bases and J by 2 bases, with 15 bases between. CDR3 nucleotides: TGTGCCAGCAGCGTCCTCGGCGGCAGAAACACCGGGGAGCTGTTTTTT. Translation: CASSVLGGRNTGELFF.

The genes are TRBV5-4 and TRBJ2-7; D call uncertain. CDR1 is SGHNT and CDR2 is YYREEE in the germline V gene (reference sequence). CDR3 size: 13 residues. Deletions cut 0 bases from V and 0 bases from J, with 4 bases between. The chain's CDR3 is CASSLDGSYEQYF. For the CDR3, the DNA is TGTGCCAGCAGCTTGGACGGCTCCTACGAGCAGTACTTC.

The genes are TRBV5-1 and TRBJ2-1, with D possibly being TRBD2 (6 bases). The CDR3 runs to 17 residues. The V end lost 1 base, the J end lost 10 bases, and 24 bases lay between the germline ends. Germline values: CDR1 SGHRS, CDR2 YFSETQ. The CDR3 is CASSLTGSRSWREEQFF. The CDR3 region has the DNA TGCGCCAGCAGCTTGACCGGCTCTCGCTCGTGGCGGGAAGAGCAGTTCTTC.

The chain combines TRBV6-5 with TRBJ1-2; 11 bases agree with TRBD1. Per the germline V gene, CDR1 is MNHEY and CDR2 is SVGAGI. V was clipped by 0 bases and J by 4 bases; unmatched bases: 4. The CDR3 extends over 16 amino acids. CDR3 in amino acids: CASSYSGTGGAYGYTF. The CDR3 DNA sequence: TGTGCCAGCAGTTACTCCGGGACAGGGGGAGCCTATGGCTACACCTTC.